This entry is about one TCR beta chain. This sample includes further DNA sequences coding for the same CDR3. This specimen belongs to a study of cytomegalovirus exposure and HLA in healthy donors. Unmatched junction bases numbered 7, after V lost 1 base and J lost 8 bases. Germline lookup yields CDR1 LNHNV and CDR2 YYDKDF (reference sequence). The CDR3 contains 14 residues. Use of 60 Vbeta and 13 Jbeta primers characterized the PCR. Some clones are missing from TCRdb's copy, which holds only in-frame ones; the method was immunoSEQ multiplex PCR. The table has 160,000 or so clones, approximately 82% seen once.

This sequence joins TRBV15 and TRBJ1-2, with 7 bases matching TRBD1. This TCR was sampled from a male donor in good health and CMV-seropositive. The sample consisted of PBMCs. The DNA for the CDR3 is TGTGCCACCAGCAGAGGTACGCCCAGGGGGGGCTACACCTTC. Translated, it gives CATSRGTPRGGYTF.